This T cell receptor beta chain derives from a study of blood T cell repertoires in COVID-19. Study summary: Specimens from acute and convalescent COVID-19 originated in the United States, Italy and Spain.

CDR1 and CDR2 from the germline V gene are KGHDR and SFDVKD. This CDR3 has 14 amino acids. V was clipped by 3 bases and J by 6 bases, with 13 bases between them. Methods used by the authors: Amplified reference gene primers provided the basis for estimating nucleated cell counts. TCRdb's table, derived via immunoSEQ multiplex PCR, lists solely in-frame clones and lacks some. V and J calls and clone size are copied from that table; D and trimming were computed from the DNA. The sample holds about 140,000 clones, around nine tenths seen once. This receptor was identified in a woman in her forties or fifties with acute or convalescent COVID-19. The sequencing sample was made of peripheral blood. The chain combines TRBV24-1 with TRBJ1-2; TRBD1 might be the D (5 bases). The DNA of the CDR3 is TGTGCCACCAGTGATCAAGGGGTCCGCGATGGCTACACCTTC. This gives the protein CATSDQGVRDGYTF.